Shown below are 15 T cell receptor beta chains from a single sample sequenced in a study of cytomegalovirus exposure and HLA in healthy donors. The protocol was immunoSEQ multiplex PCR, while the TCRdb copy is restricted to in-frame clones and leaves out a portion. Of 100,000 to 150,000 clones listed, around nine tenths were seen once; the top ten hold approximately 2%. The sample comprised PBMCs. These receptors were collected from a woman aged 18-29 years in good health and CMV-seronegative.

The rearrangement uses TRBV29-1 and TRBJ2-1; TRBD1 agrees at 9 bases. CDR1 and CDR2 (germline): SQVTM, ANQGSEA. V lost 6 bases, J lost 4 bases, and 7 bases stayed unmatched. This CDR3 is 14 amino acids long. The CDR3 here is CSVVGTGKYNEQFF. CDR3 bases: TGCAGCGTAGTAGGGACAGGGAAGTACAATGAGCAGTTCTTC.

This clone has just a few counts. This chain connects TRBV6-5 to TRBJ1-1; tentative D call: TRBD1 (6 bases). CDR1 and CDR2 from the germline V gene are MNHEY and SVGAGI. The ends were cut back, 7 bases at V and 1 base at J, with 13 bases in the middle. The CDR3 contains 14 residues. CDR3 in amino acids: CASTLGGPNTEAFF. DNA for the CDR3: TGTGCCAGCACCCTGGGGGGGCCGAACACTGAAGCTTTCTTT.

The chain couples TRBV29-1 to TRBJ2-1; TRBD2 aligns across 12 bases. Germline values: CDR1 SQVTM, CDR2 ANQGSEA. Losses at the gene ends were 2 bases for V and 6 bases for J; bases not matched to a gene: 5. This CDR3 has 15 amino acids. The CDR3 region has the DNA TGCAGCGTTGAAAGACTAGCGGGAGCTCTCAATGAGCAGTTCTTC. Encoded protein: CSVERLAGALNEQFF.

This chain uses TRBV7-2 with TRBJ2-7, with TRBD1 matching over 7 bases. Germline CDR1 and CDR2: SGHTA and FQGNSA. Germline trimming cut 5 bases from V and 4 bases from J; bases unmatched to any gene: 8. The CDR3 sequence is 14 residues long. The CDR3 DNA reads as TGTGCCAGCAGCCCCCGACAGGGAAGTTACGAGCAGTACTTC. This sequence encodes CASSPRQGSYEQYF. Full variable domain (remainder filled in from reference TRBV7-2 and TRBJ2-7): GAGVSQSPSNKVTEKGKDVELRCDPISGHTALYWYRQSLGQGLEFLIYFQGNSAPDKSGLPSDRFSAERTGGSVSTLTIQRTQQEDSAVYLCASSPRQGSYEQYFGPGTRLTVT.

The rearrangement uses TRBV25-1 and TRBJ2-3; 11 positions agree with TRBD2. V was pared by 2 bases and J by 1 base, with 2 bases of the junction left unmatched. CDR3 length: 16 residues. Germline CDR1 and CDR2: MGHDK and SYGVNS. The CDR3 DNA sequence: TGTGCCAGCAGTGAAACACTAGCGGGGGGCACAGATACGCAGTATTTT. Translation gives CASSETLAGGTDTQYF.

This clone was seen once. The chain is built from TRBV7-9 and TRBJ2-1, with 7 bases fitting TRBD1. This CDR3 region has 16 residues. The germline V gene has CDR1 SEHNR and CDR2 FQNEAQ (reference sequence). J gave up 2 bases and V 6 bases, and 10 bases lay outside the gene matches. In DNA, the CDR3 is TGTGCCAGCAGACCCAACACCGGGACAGCCTACAATGAGCAGTTCTTC. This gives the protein CASRPNTGTAYNEQFF.

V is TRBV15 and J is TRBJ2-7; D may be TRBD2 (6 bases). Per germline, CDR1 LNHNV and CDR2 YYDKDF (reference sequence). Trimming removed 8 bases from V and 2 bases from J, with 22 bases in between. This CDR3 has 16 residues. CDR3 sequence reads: CATSPTQASEPYEQYF. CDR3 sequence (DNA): TGTGCCACCTCCCCAACCCAGGCTAGCGAGCCCTACGAGCAGTACTTC.

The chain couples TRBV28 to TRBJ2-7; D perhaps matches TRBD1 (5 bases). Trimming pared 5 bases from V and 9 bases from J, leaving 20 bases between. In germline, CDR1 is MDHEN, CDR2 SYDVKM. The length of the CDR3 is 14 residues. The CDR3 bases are TGTGCCAGCAGTGAGGACATCCTTGGGCGAGGGCAGTACTTC. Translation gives CASSEDILGRGQYF.

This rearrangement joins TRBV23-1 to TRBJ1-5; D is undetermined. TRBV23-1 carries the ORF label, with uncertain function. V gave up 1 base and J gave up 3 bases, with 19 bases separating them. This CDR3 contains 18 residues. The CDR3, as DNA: TGCGCCAGCAGTCAATGGTCGGCGAGGCATAGGTCCAATCAGCCCCAGCATTTT. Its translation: CASSQWSARHRSNQPQHF.

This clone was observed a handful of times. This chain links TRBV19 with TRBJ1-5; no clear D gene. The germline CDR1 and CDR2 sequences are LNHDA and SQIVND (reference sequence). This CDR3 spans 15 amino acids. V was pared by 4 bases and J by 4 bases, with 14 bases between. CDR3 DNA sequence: TGTGCCAGTAGTAACCATGCACAGCTTAATCAGCCCCAGCATTTT. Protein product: CASSNHAQLNQPQHF.

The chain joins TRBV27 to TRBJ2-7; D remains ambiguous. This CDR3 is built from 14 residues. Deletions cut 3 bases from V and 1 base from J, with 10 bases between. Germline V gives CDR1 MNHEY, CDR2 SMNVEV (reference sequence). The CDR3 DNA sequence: TGTGCCAGCAGTTTTTCTCCCTTATCCTACGAGCAGTACTTC. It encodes CASSFSPLSYEQYF.

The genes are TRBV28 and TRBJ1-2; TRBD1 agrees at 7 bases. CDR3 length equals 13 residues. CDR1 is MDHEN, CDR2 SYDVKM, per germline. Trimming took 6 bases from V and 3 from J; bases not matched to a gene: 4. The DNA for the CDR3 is TGTGCCAGCAGCATTGGACAGGACTATGGCTACACCTTC. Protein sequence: CASSIGQDYGYTF.

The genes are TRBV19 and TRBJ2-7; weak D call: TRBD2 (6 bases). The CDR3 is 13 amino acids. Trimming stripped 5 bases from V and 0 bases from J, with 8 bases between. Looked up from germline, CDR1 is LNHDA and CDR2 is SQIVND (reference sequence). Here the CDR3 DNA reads TGTGCCAGTAGTGCGGGGTTCTCCTACGAGCAGTACTTC. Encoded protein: CASSAGFSYEQYF.

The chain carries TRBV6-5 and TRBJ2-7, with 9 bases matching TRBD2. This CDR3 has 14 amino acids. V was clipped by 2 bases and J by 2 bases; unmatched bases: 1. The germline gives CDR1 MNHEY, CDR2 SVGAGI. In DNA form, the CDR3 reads TGTGCCAGCAGTTACATAGCGGGAGCCTACGAGCAGTACTTC. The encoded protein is CASSYIAGAYEQYF.

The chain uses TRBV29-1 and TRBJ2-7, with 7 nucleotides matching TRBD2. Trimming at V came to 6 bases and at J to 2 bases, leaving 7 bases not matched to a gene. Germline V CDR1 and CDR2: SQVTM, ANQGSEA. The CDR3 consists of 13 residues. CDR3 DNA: TGCAGCGTCCGACTAGCTGCCACCTACGAGCAGTACTTC. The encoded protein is CSVRLAATYEQYF.